Here is one T cell receptor (beta chain) with its context. This sample is part of a study of blood T cell repertoires in COVID-19. Study-level background: The samples span acute and convalescent COVID-19 from the United States, Italy and Spain. The cDNA or gDNA used as material had been derived from T cells, B-cell-depleted T cells, or PBMCs.

Germline V gives CDR1 MNHEY, CDR2 SVGAGI. The CDR3 loop spans 13 amino acids. Unmatched junction bases numbered 5, after V lost 6 bases and J lost 5 bases. Method: immunoSEQ multiplex PCR; TCRdb's copy keeps in-frame clones and lacks some. The repertoire holds some 150,000 clones, with about 86% as singletons. This TCR derives from a woman aged 60-70 years with acute or convalescent COVID-19. V gene TRBV6-5 combines with J gene TRBJ2-5; TRBD2 aligns across 8 bases. The material sequenced was peripheral blood. DNA for the CDR3: TGTGCCAGCAGCGGCGGGAGGTCGGAGACCCAGTACTTC. This codes for CASSGGRSETQYF.